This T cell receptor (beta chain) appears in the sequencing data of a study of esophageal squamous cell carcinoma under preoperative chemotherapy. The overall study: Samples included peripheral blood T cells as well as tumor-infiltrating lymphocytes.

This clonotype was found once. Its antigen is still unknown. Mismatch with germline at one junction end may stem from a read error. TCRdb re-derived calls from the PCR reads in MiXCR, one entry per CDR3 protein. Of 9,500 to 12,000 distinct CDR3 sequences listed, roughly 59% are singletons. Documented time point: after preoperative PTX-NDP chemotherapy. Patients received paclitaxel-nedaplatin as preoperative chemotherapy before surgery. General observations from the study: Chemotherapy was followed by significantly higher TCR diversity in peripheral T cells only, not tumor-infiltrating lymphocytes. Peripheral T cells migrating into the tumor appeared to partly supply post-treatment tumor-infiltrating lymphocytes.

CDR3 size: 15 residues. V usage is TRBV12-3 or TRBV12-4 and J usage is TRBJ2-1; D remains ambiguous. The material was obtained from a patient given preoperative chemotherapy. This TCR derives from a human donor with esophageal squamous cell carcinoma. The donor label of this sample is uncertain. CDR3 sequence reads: CASSFEVASTDAQYF. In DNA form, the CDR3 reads TGTGCCAGCAGTTTCGAGGTTGCGAGCACAGATGCGCAGTATTTC.